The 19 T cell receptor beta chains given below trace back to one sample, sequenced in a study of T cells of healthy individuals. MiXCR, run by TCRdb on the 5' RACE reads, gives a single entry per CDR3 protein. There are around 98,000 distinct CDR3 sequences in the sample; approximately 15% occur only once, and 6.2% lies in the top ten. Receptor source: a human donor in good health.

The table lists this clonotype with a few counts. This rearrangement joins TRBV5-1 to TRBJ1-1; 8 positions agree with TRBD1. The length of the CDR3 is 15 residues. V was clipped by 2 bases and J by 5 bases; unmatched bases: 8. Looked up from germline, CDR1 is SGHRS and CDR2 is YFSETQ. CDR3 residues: CASSFQGAVGTEAFF. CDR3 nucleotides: TGCGCCAGCAGCTTCCAGGGGGCTGTGGGGACTGAAGCTTTCTTT.

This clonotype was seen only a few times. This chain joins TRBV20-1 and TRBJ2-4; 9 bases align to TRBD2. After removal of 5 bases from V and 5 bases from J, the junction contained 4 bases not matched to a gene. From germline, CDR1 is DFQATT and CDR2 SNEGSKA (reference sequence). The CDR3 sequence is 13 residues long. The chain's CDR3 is CSAAGGNQNIQYF. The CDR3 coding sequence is TGCAGTGCTGCGGGGGGGAACCAAAACATTCAGTACTTC.

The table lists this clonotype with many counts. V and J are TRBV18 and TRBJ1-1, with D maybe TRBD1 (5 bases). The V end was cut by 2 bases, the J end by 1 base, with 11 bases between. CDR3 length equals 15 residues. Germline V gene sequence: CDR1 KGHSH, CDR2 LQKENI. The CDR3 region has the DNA TGTGCCAGCTCACCAAACCCGGGACGGAACACTGAAGCTTTCTTT. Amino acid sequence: CASSPNPGRNTEAFF.

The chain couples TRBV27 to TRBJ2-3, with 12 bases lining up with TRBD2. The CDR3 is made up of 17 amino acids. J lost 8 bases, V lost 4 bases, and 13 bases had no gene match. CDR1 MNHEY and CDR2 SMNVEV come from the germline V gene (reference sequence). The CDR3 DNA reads TGTGCCAGCAGTTCCAGAGACCTAGCGGGGGGGCCAGTTACGCAGTATTTT. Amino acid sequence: CASSSRDLAGGPVTQYF.

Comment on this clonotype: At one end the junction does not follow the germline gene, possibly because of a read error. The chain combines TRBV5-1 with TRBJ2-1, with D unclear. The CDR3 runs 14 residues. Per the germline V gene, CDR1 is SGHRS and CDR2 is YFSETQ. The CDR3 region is CVSSLEHFHNEQFF. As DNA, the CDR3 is TGCGTCAGCAGTCTAGAACATTTCCACAATGAGCAGTTCTTC.

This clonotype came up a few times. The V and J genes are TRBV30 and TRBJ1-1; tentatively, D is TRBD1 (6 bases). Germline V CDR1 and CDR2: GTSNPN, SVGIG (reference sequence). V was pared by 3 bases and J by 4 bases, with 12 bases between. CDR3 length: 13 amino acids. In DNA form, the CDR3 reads TGTGCCTGGAGCTTACAGGGAAGCACTGAAGCTTTCTTT. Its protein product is CAWSLQGSTEAFF.

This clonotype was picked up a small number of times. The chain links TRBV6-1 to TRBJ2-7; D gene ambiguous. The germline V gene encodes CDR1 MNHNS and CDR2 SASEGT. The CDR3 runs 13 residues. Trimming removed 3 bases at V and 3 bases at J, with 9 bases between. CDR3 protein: CASSDRVVYEQYF. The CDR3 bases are TGTGCCAGCAGTGACAGAGTAGTCTACGAGCAGTACTTC.

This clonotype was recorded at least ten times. CDR3 DNA sequence: TGTGCCAGCAGTTTGTCCCGGACTAGTCAGTACTTC. Translating it yields CASSLSRTSQYF. The chain has TRBV28 and TRBJ2-7; 7 bases fit TRBD2. Germline-derived CDR1 and CDR2 are MDHEN and SYDVKM. Trimming at V came to 3 bases and at J to 10 bases, leaving 6 bases not matched to a gene. The CDR3 has 12 residues.

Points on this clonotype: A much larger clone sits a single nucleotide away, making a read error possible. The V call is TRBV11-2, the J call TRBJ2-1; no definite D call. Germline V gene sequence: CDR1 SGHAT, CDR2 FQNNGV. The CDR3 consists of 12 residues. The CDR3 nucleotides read TGTGTCAGCAGCTTAGAGTACAATGAGCAGTTCTTC. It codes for CVSSLEYNEQFF.

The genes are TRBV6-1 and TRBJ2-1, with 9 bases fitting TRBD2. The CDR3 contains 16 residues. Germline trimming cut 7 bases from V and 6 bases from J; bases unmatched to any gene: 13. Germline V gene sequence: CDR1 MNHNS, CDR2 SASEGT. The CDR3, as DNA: TGTGCCAGCACCTCATACGTGGGACTAGCTGGCAATGAGCAGTTCTTC. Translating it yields CASTSYVGLAGNEQFF.

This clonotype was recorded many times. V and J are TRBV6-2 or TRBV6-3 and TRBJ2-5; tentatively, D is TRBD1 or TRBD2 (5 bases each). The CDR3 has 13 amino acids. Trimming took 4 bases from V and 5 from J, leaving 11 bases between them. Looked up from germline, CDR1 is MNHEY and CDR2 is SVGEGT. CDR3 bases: TGTGCCAGCAGTTGGGGACGGGCCGAGACCCAGTACTTC. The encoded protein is CASSWGRAETQYF.

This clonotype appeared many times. The CDR3 loop is CASSLQGNTEAFF. In DNA form, the CDR3 reads TGTGCCAGCAGTCTACAGGGGAACACTGAAGCTTTCTTT. This sequence joins TRBV6-6 and TRBJ1-1; D possibly corresponds to TRBD1 (6 bases). CDR1 is MNHNY, CDR2 SVGAGI, per germline (reference sequence). The CDR3 covers 13 residues. Trimming left V 5 bases short and J 1 base short, with 8 bases between.

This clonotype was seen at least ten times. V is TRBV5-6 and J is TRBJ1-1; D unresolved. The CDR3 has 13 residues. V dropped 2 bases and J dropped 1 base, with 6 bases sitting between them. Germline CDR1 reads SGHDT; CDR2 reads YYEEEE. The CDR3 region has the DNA TGTGCCAGCAGCTTAGAGGGGAACACTGAAGCTTTCTTT. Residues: CASSLEGNTEAFF.

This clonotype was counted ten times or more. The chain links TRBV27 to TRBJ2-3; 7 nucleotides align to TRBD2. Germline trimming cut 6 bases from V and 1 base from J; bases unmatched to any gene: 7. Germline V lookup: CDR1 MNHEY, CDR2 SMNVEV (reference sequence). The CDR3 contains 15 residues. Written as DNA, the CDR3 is TGTGCCAGCAGCCTACGGGGGGTCGGCACAGATACGCAGTATTTT. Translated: CASSLRGVGTDTQYF.

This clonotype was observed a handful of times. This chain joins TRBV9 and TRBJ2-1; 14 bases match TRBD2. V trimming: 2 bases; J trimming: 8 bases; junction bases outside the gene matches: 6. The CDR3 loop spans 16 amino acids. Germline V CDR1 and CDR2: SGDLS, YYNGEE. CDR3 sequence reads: CASSVTSGRAVDEQFF. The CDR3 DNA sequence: TGTGCCAGCAGCGTGACTAGCGGGAGGGCCGTGGATGAGCAGTTCTTC.

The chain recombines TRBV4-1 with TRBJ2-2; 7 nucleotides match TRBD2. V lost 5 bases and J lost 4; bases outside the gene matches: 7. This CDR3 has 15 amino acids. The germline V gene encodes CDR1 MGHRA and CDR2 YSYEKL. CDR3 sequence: CASSGGLDSTGELFF. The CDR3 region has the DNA TGCGCCAGCAGCGGCGGACTAGACAGCACCGGGGAGCTGTTTTTT.

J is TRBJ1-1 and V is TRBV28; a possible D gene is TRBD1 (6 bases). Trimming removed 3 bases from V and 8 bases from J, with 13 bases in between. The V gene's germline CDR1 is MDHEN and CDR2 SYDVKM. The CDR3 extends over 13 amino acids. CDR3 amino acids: CASSFFQGTEAFF. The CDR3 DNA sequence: TGTGCCAGCAGTTTCTTCCAAGGGACAGAAGCTTTCTTT.

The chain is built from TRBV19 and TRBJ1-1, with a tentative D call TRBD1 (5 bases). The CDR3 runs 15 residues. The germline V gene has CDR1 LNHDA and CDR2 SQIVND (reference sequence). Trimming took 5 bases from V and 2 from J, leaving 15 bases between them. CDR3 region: CASSAPWGFNTEAFF. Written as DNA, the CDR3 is TGTGCCAGTAGTGCCCCATGGGGCTTCAACACTGAAGCTTTCTTT.

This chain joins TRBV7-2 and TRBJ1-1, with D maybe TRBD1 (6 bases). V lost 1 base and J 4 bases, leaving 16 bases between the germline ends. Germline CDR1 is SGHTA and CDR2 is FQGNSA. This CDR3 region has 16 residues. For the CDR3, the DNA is TGTGCCAGCAGCTTAGGGGTCCGGGGGCGCGGCACTGAAGCTTTCTTT. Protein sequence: CASSLGVRGRGTEAFF.